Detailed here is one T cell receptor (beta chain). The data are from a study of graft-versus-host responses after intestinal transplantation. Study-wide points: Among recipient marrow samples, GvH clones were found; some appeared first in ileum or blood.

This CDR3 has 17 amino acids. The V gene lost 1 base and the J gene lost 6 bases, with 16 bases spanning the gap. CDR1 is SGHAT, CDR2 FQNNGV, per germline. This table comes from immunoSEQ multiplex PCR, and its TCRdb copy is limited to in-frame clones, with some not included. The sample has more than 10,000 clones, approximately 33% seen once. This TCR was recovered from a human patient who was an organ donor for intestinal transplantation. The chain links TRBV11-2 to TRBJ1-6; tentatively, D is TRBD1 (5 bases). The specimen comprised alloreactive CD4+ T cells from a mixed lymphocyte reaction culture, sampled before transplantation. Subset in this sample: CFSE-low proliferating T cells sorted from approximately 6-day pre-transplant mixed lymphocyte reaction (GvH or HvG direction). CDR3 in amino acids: CASSLGPGGGRNSPLHF. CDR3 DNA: TGTGCCAGCAGCTTAGGGCCTGGGGGAGGTCGTAATTCACCCCTCCACTTT.